A selection of T cell receptor beta chains follows, all from one sample in a study of breast tumors, draining lymph nodes, adjacent tissues. TCRdb analysed the multiplex PCR reads with MiXCR anew, one entry per CDR3 protein. The table shows tens of thousands of distinct CDR3 sequences, with roughly two fifths occurring only once. Sequencing was done on a sample of breast tumor tissue. Source of these receptors: a female donor with breast cancer. Some clones in this sample may be carry-over from other donors' samples. The CDR3 runs from the conserved cysteine through the conserved F or W. The D gene is left open where the match is weak. Expanded clones are given a class, and other clones once, few, many or no size at all.

clone_size	v_call	j_call	d_call	cdr3_nt	cdr3_aa
many	TRBV5-5	TRBJ2-7	-	TGTGCCAGCAGCTTTTCTGGGGGCAACTACGAGCAGTACTTC	CASSFSGGNYEQYF
-	TRBV7-3	TRBJ1-1	TRBD1	TGTGCCAGCAGCTCGTGGGTGGGACAGGAAGCTTTCTTT	CASSSWVGQEAFF
-	TRBV7-2	TRBJ2-5	-	TGTGCCAGCAGTCTAGGGTTTAGGACTGCCGGGGAGTACCCAGAGACCCAGTACTTC	CASSLGFRTAGEYPETQYF
-	TRBV5-1	TRBJ2-1	TRBD2	TGCGCCAGCAGCCAGGGACTAGCAGCCAATGAGCAGTTCTTC	CASSQGLAANEQFF
many	TRBV7-8	TRBJ2-6	-	TGTGCCAGCAGCTTAGTAGGGCTAGATCTATCTGGGGCCAACGTCCTGACTTTC	CASSLVGLDLSGANVLTF
many	TRBV6-5	TRBJ1-6	-	TGTGCCAGCAGCTACTCTAATTCACCCCTCCACTTT	CASSYSNSPLHF
many	TRBV5-1	TRBJ2-7	-	TGCGCCAGCAGCTTGGACGGCTACGAGCAGTACTTC	CASSLDGYEQYF
-	TRBV4-2	TRBJ2-3	TRBD2	TGTGCCAGCAGCCAAGCTAGCGGGAGGACAGAGAGCACAGATACGCAGTATTTT	CASSQASGRTESTDTQYF
-	TRBV10-3	TRBJ1-2	-	TGTGCCATCAGTGAGACGCTAGAGGGTACCTATGGCTACACCTTC	CAISETLEGTYGYTF
many	TRBV5-1	TRBJ2-3	-	TGCGCCAGCAGCTTGGTTGGGACTGATCGCACAGATACGCAGTATTTT	CASSLVGTDRTDTQYF
many	TRBV27	TRBJ2-5	TRBD2	TGTGCCAGCAGTTTTGGGAGCGGGAGGTCCCAAGAGACCCAGTACTTC	CASSFGSGRSQETQYF
-	TRBV6-1	TRBJ1-1	-	TGTGCCAGCAGTGAAGCTGGTCAGAGAGCTTTCTTT	CASSEAGQRAFF
-	TRBV11-2	TRBJ2-1	-	TGTGCCAGCAGCTTAGATCTTAGGGGACTCGGCAATGAGCAGTTCTTC	CASSLDLRGLGNEQFF
many	TRBV5-5	TRBJ2-2	-	TGTGCCAGCAGCTTTGGGGGGCTGGCCGGGGAGCTGTTTTTT	CASSFGGLAGELFF
-	TRBV19	TRBJ2-7	-	TGTGCCAGTAGTATCGAGACAGGACCCCACGAGCAGTACTTC	CASSIETGPHEQYF
-	TRBV10-2	TRBJ2-1	TRBD1	TGCGCCAGCAGTGAGTCGACAGGGGGTTACAATGAGCAGTTCTTC	CASSESTGGYNEQFF
-	TRBV5-5	TRBJ1-2	-	TGTGCCAGCAGTTCGGGAGGCCCGGGAGATGGCTACACCTTC	CASSSGGPGDGYTF
many	TRBV6-1	TRBJ1-5	-	TGTGCCAGCAGTGAAGGGGGGTTCAATCAGCCCCAGCATTTT	CASSEGGFNQPQHF
-	TRBV20-1	TRBJ1-6	-	TGCAGTGCTAGACAGGGGAATAATTCACCCCTCCACTTT	CSARQGNNSPLHF
many	TRBV11-2	TRBJ2-2	-	TGTGCCAGCAGCCCCTTACCAGGACCTCGGGCCGGGGAGCTGTTTTTT	CASSPLPGPRAGELFF
-	TRBV5-6	TRBJ1-5	-	TGTGCCAGCAGCTCACAGACAGCGCTAAACCAGCCCCAGCATTTT	CASSSQTALNQPQHF
-	TRBV5-6	TRBJ2-1	-	TGTGCCAGCAGCTTTCGCAGGGGGGCCAATGAGCAGTTCTTC	CASSFRRGANEQFF
-	TRBV3-1	TRBJ1-6	-	TGTGCCAGCACGATGGACGCAGGAAATTCACCCCTCCACTTT	CASTMDAGNSPLHF
medium-sized	TRBV5-1	TRBJ1-6	-	TGCGCCAGCAGCCTGAGGTCCACAGAGAATTCACCCCTCCACTTT	CASSLRSTENSPLHF
many	TRBV6-2/TRBV6-3	TRBJ1-2	-	TGTGCCAGCAGTTCGGGGACTCGGGGTTCAAGTGGCTACACCTTC	CASSSGTRGSSGYTF
many	TRBV9	TRBJ1-6	-	TGTGCCAGCAGCGTAAGTGGGAGGGAGGCTTCACCCCTCCACTTT	CASSVSGREASPLHF
-	TRBV2	TRBJ1-2	-	TGTGCCAGCAGTGGGACTGCCAACTATGGCTACACCTTC	CASSGTANYGYTF
-	TRBV2	TRBJ2-7	-	TGTGCCAGCAGTCCAACTCGGGCAGGGAAGGGGCCCTACGAGCAGTACTTC	CASSPTRAGKGPYEQYF
few	TRBV5-5	TRBJ1-1	-	TGTGCCAGCAGCTTTGATCCCCGGAACACTGAAGCTTTCTTT	CASSFDPRNTEAFF
-	TRBV20-1	TRBJ2-7	-	TGCAGTGCTAGAGATACTCCGGAGCAGTCGTTC	CSARDTPEQSF
few	TRBV4-3	TRBJ1-4	TRBD1	TGCGCCAGCAGCCAGTGGGACAGGCCGGCGATAGGAAAACTGTTTTTT	CASSQWDRPAIGKLFF
-	TRBV2	TRBJ2-1	TRBD2	TGTGCCAGCAGTGGTTCACTAGCGGGTGTGTACAATGAGCAGTTCTTC	CASSGSLAGVYNEQFF
-	TRBV7-2	TRBJ2-5	-	TGTGCCAGCAGCTTAGACCGGGGGGCCAAAGAGACCCAGTACTTC	CASSLDRGAKETQYF
many	TRBV6-2/TRBV6-3	TRBJ2-7	TRBD2	TGTGCCAGCAGTCTTACGGGAGGGCCGTACGAGCAGTACTTC	CASSLTGGPYEQYF
many	TRBV9	TRBJ1-4	TRBD1	TGTGCCAGCAGCCTCCGACAGGGTAGTAATTCGGAACTGTTTTTT	CASSLRQGSNSELFF
many	TRBV5-8	TRBJ2-5	TRBD2	TGTGCCAGCAGCGAACCTAGCGGGGAAGAGACCCAGTACTTC	CASSEPSGEETQYF
-	TRBV6-4	TRBJ2-3	TRBD2	TGTGCCAGCGGGACTAGCGGCACAGATACGCAGTATTTT	CASGTSGTDTQYF
many	TRBV2	TRBJ1-4	-	TGTGCCAGCAGTGAAAGGAGGGGACAACGTGAAAAACTGTTTTTT	CASSERRGQREKLFF
medium-sized	TRBV7-9	TRBJ2-1	-	TGTGCCAGCAGCTTAGGTGGGCAGGTCGGCAATGAGCAGTTCTTC	CASSLGGQVGNEQFF
few	TRBV5-4	TRBJ2-5	TRBD1	TGTGCCAGCAGCTGGGGTCCGGGACAGCAAGAGACCCAGTACTTC	CASSWGPGQQETQYF
-	TRBV7-2	TRBJ2-1	TRBD2	TGTGCCAGCAGCTTAGAGGGGACTAGCGGGCAGTTCTTC	CASSLEGTSGQFF
many	TRBV10-3	TRBJ1-6	TRBD1	TGTGCCATCAGCAAGACAGGGGATAATTCACCCCTCCACTTT	CAISKTGDNSPLHF
-	TRBV20-1	TRBJ2-7	TRBD1	TGCAGTGCCAGCAAAAAGACAGGGGTAACCTACGAGCAGTACTTC	CSASKKTGVTYEQYF
many	TRBV5-6	TRBJ2-7	-	TGTGCCAGCAGCTTGGTGCAGGGATACGAGCAGTACTTC	CASSLVQGYEQYF
many	TRBV11-3	TRBJ2-3	TRBD2	TGTGCCAGCAGCTTTCCTAGCCGGACTAGCGGGAGGGAAACCTTT	CASSFPSRTSGRETF
many	TRBV19	TRBJ2-1	-	TGTGCCAGTAGTATAGACGGTCTCGAGCAGTTCTTC	CASSIDGLEQFF
-	TRBV7-2	TRBJ2-1	-	-	CASSPLCASSPWGTNEQFF
many	TRBV20-1	TRBJ2-3	TRBD2	TGCAGTGCTAGAGTAGGGGGGACTCGACCAGCGGGGGGGGCAGATACGCAGTATTTT	CSARVGGTRPAGGADTQYF
many	TRBV5-1	TRBJ2-7	TRBD2	TGCGCCAGCAGCTTGGCAGGGACTAGCGGAAACACCTACGAGCAGTACTTC	CASSLAGTSGNTYEQYF
many	TRBV10-3	TRBJ1-1	-	TGTGCCATCAGTGAATCAGGGAACACTGAAGCTTTCTTT	CAISESGNTEAFF
once	TRBV10-2	TRBJ2-1	TRBD2	TGCGCCGTTGGCCTAGCGGCTAATGAGCAGTTCTTC	CAVGLAANEQFF
many	TRBV6-1	TRBJ2-2	-	TGTGCCGGCGACACCTTGAACACCGGGGAGCTGTTTTTT	CAGDTLNTGELFF
-	TRBV3-1	TRBJ2-2	-	TGTGCCAGCAGCCAAGCGAACACCGGGGAGCTGTTTTTT	CASSQANTGELFF
many	TRBV15	TRBJ2-1	TRBD1	TGTGCCACCAGCACAGCCGGGACAGGGAAGTTAAATGAGCAGTTCTTC	CATSTAGTGKLNEQFF
many	TRBV7-9	TRBJ2-3	-	TGTGCCAGCAGACCCGAGGGTGATACGCAGTATTTT	CASRPEGDTQYF
-	TRBV4-1	TRBJ1-6	-	TGCGCCAGCAGCCAAGAGTCCAGCGTTGGGTCACCCCTCCACTTT	CASSQESSVGSPLHF
-	TRBV29-1	TRBJ2-1	-	TGCAGCGTTGAGGTAGGGCAGGTAGTCTCCTACAATGAGCAGTTCTTC	CSVEVGQVVSYNEQFF